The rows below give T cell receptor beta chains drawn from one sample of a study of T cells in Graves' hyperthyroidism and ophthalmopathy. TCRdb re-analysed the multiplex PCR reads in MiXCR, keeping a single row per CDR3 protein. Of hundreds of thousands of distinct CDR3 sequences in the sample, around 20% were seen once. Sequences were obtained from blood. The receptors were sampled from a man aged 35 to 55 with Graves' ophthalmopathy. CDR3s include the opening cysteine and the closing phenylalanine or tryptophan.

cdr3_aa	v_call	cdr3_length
CASSQVEASDYEQYF	TRBV4-1	15
CASSPGTLGNQPQHF	TRBV7-2	15
CASRPGTGNTEAFF	TRBV7-6	14
CAISGSGNTGELFF	TRBV10-3	14
CASRHSYNSPLHF	TRBV6-1	13
CASSQNQAYEQYF	TRBV4-3	13
CASSLEGPGYNEQFF	TRBV5-1	15
CASSDDRGPHAGANVLTF	TRBV10-2	18
CASSFDRVREKLFF	TRBV6-1	14
CASSPRRAGGPAYEQYF	TRBV7-2	17
CASSYYQVEGTSEAFF	TRBV6-5	16
CASSYSGTGGYEQYF	TRBV6-5	15
CASKRTRLEDTQYF	TRBV7-3	14
CAWTPGRRGYTF	TRBV30	12
CASSQGGGLNTEAFF	TRBV3-1	15
CSVEDQGPDTQYF	TRBV29-1	13
CASSLAWGNYNEQFF	TRBV5-1	15
CASSLLTVADEQYF	TRBV7-6	14
CASSLEDRPSYEQYF	TRBV28	15
CASSFSQGMGELFF	TRBV11-1	14
CASSLERKNTEAFF	TRBV13	14
CASSGPGSNTEAFF	TRBV2	14
CASRTTLTGYNEQFF	TRBV6-1	15
CSANGGLAGEGQYF	TRBV20-1	14
CSARSRGLNTEAFF	TRBV20-1	14
CASSTQTSGRVNEQYF	TRBV28	16
CSAKLSGSPYEQYF	TRBV20-1	14
CASSLSFEQYF	TRBV28	11
CASSSPSGGGGKNIQYF	TRBV7-2	17
CASSPSGSSYEQYF	TRBV3-1	14
CASSYGAGKQETQYF	TRBV6-2/TRBV6-3	15
CSARVITPIGTQYF	TRBV20-1	14
CASRRDLREGRGPGNTIYF	TRBV4-1	19
CASSKGSVWKVHNEQFF	TRBV27	17
CASSPYGSYNEQFF	TRBV7-3	14